Below, 19 T cell receptor beta chains from the same sample are listed, as sequenced in a study of blood T cell repertoires in COVID-19. Generated by immunoSEQ multiplex PCR, the TCRdb table keeps only in-frame clones and is missing some. The sample has about 94,000 clones; 87% are singletons. The sequenced material came from peripheral blood. The receptors originated from a human donor with acute or convalescent COVID-19. The donor label of this sample is uncertain.

The chain employs TRBV5-4 and TRBJ1-2; D may be TRBD1 (5 bases). The CDR3 totals 14 residues. V lost 1 base, J lost 5 bases, and 12 bases lay in between. Germline values: CDR1 SGHNT, CDR2 YYREEE (reference sequence). CDR3 residues: CASSLNLGGYGYTF. CDR3 DNA sequence: TGTGCCAGCAGCTTGAACCTGGGGGGGTATGGCTACACCTTC.

J is TRBJ1-5 and V is TRBV3-1 (or the pseudogene TRBV3-2), with TRBD1 identical over 11 bases. The ends lost 5 bases at V and 1 base at J; junction bases unmatched: 4. Per germline, CDR1 LGHDT and CDR2 YNNKEL (reference sequence). This CDR3 is 16 amino acids long. CDR3 in DNA: TGTGCCAGCAGCGCCGGGACAGGGGGAAGCAATCAGCCCCAGCATTTT. Its protein product is CASSAGTGGSNQPQHF.

The V and J genes are TRBV19 and TRBJ1-5; 7 bases map to TRBD1. CDR1 LNHDA and CDR2 SQIVND come from the germline V gene (reference sequence). CDR3 length: 15 residues. J lost 2 bases, V lost 4 bases, and 5 bases had no gene match. The DNA of the CDR3 is TGTGCCAGTAGTAGACAGGGCGACGGCAATCAGCCCCAGCATTTT. This gives the protein CASSRQGDGNQPQHF.

Worth noting for this clone: A read error may produce the germline difference seen at one junction end. The chain links TRBV7-8 to TRBJ2-7, with TRBD2 matching over 11 bases. Germline-derived CDR1 and CDR2 are SGHVS and FQNEAQ. This CDR3 contains 15 residues. The CDR3 DNA reads TGTGCCAGCAACTTAGCGGGGGGGCCGGTCTACGAGCAGTACTTC. This encodes CASNLAGGPVYEQYF.

This sequence joins TRBV12-3 or TRBV12-4 and TRBJ2-1, with D possibly TRBD1 on 6 matching bases. The CDR3 runs 12 residues. The V and J ends lost 6 bases and 6 bases respectively, with 9 bases between them. The CDR3 reads CASSTQGNEQFF. DNA for the CDR3: TGTGCCAGCAGCACACAGGGCAATGAGCAGTTCTTC.

The count of this clone is one. The chain uses TRBV28 and TRBJ2-7; D ambiguous. Germline V gene sequence: CDR1 MDHEN, CDR2 SYDVKM. V was shortened by 2 bases and J by 7 bases, with 12 bases between the two germline ends. This CDR3 region has 13 residues. Here the CDR3 DNA reads TGTGCCAGCAGTTTAGAGACACCCTTGGAGCAGTACTTC. This encodes CASSLETPLEQYF.

The chain joins TRBV12-5 to TRBJ2-5; D call uncertain. CDR3 length: 14 amino acids. Per the germline V gene, CDR1 is LGHNT and CDR2 is FRNRAP. Trimming took off 7 bases at V and 1 base at J, with 13 bases between the two ends. The CDR3: CASVQDSTQETQYF. CDR3 bases: TGTGCTAGTGTCCAAGACTCGACCCAAGAGACCCAGTACTTC.

The chain links TRBV7-9 to TRBJ2-5; D is perhaps TRBD2 (7 bases). V dropped 2 bases and J dropped 1 base, with 17 bases sitting between them. This CDR3 is 17 amino acids long. The germline V gene encodes CDR1 SEHNR and CDR2 FQNEAQ (reference sequence). In nucleotides, the CDR3 is TGTGCCAGCAGCTTACGGGAATGGGGGGGGCCCCAAGAGACCCAGTACTTC. Protein: CASSLREWGGPQETQYF.

V usage is TRBV30 and J usage is TRBJ1-2; tentatively, D is TRBD1 (6 bases). CDR1 is GTSNPN, CDR2 SVGIG, per germline (reference sequence). The CDR3 is made up of 15 amino acids. Trimming shortened V by 4 bases and J by 8 bases, and 23 bases separated the two germline ends. The CDR3 bases are TGTGCCTGGACTACCGGGACAACCGAAAGGGGAGGCTACACCTTC. Its translation: CAWTTGTTERGGYTF.

The count of this clone is one. This sequence joins TRBV9 and TRBJ1-2; D remains ambiguous. Germline V lookup: CDR1 SGDLS, CDR2 YYNGEE. V shed 0 bases and J shed 6 bases, with 6 bases lying between them. The CDR3 sequence is 12 residues long. The CDR3 region is CASSVDNDGYTF. The CDR3 DNA follows: TGTGCCAGCAGCGTAGACAACGATGGCTACACCTTC.

The CDR3 bases are TGCGCCAGCAGCTTGGGGGGGCAGGGGACCTACGAGCAGTACTTC. It is translated as CASSLGGQGTYEQYF. The chain uses TRBV5-1 and TRBJ2-7, with D possibly TRBD1 on 6 matching bases. The germline V and J ends were trimmed by 0 bases and 2 bases, with 12 bases remaining between them. In germline, CDR1 is SGHRS, CDR2 YFSETQ. This CDR3 is built from 15 residues.

The chain combines TRBV6-1 with TRBJ1-1; D ambiguous. Germline CDR1 and CDR2: MNHNS and SASEGT. CDR3 length: 16 residues. The V end was cut by 0 bases, the J end by 0 bases, with 11 bases between. The CDR3 DNA reads as TGTGCCAGCAGTGAAGCAGGAGGGCCCTTGAACACTGAAGCTTTCTTT. Its translation: CASSEAGGPLNTEAFF.

V usage is TRBV18 and J usage is TRBJ1-2; the D gene is possibly TRBD1 (5 bases). Germline values: CDR1 KGHSH, CDR2 LQKENI. The CDR3 has 15 residues. V was clipped by 4 bases and J by 2 bases, with 14 bases between them. The CDR3 DNA reads TGTGCCAGCTCACAGCCGGGACTGTTAAACTATGGCTACACCTTC. It translates to CASSQPGLLNYGYTF.

The chain joins TRBV4-2 to TRBJ2-7; 11 nucleotides match TRBD1. Germline lookup yields CDR1 LGHNA and CDR2 YNFKEQ. CDR3 length: 14 residues. V shed 3 bases and J 3 bases; nucleotides not matched to a gene: 1. The CDR3 DNA sequence: TGTGCCAGCAGCCAGGGACAGGGGGACTACGAGCAGTACTTC. Translation: CASSQGQGDYEQYF.

The chain is built from TRBV19 and TRBJ2-3; 7 nucleotides match TRBD2. CDR1 LNHDA and CDR2 SQIVND come from the germline V gene (reference sequence). The CDR3 has 15 amino acids. V lost 4 bases, J lost 3 bases, and 7 bases stayed unmatched. CDR3 bases: TGTGCCAGTAGTAGAGCGGGGCCGGTGACAGATACGCAGTATTTT. As protein: CASSRAGPVTDTQYF.

The chain uses TRBV6-2 or TRBV6-3 and TRBJ1-6; 7 nucleotides match TRBD1. CDR1 MNHEY and CDR2 SVGEGT come from the germline V gene. This CDR3 has 20 residues. The trim removed 2 bases at V and 3 bases at J, leaving 16 bases unmatched. The CDR3 reads CASSYNSLGGQSFYNSPLHF. The CDR3 DNA follows: TGTGCCAGCAGTTACAACTCCCTCGGGGGACAGTCCTTCTATAATTCACCCCTCCACTTT.

The rearrangement uses TRBV7-9 and TRBJ1-4, with 11 bases that match TRBD1. Germline V gene sequence: CDR1 SEHNR, CDR2 FQNEAQ (reference sequence). The CDR3 sequence is 15 residues long. V was clipped by 6 bases and J by 8 bases; unmatched bases: 8. CDR3 nucleotide sequence: TGTGCCAGCAGTTTCGGACAGGGGGCAGGGGAAAAACTGTTTTTT. This translates into CASSFGQGAGEKLFF.

This CDR3 reads CASSPSTRGVNNQPQHF. The CDR3 DNA is TGTGCCAGCAGTCCTTCGACGCGGGGAGTCAACAATCAGCCCCAGCATTTT. V usage is TRBV27 and J usage is TRBJ1-5, with no clear D. Germline assignment: CDR1 MNHEY and CDR2 SMNVEV (reference sequence). The CDR3 runs 17 residues. Trimming took off 5 bases at V and 3 bases at J, with 20 bases between the two ends.

This chain joins TRBV30 and TRBJ2-2; D is possibly TRBD1 (5 bases). Germline-derived CDR1 and CDR2 are GTSNPN and SVGIG (reference sequence). The V end lost 2 bases, the J end lost 0 bases, and 22 bases lay between the germline ends. This CDR3 contains 19 residues. The CDR3 is CAWSRGSSGVFSNTGELFF. DNA of the CDR3: TGTGCCTGGAGTAGGGGCTCCAGTGGGGTTTTCTCGAACACCGGGGAGCTGTTTTTT.